The clone carrying this TCR beta chain was found a few times. The CDR3 extends over 15 amino acids. Trimming left V 3 bases short and J 0 bases short, with 11 bases between. Germline V CDR1 and CDR2: GTSNPN, SVGIG (reference sequence). This sample is drawn from a study of chemoradiotherapy in HPV16-positive cancers. Generated by immunoSEQ multiplex PCR, the TCRdb table keeps only in-frame clones and is missing some. The sample shows around 3,500 clones, 75% to 85% of them seen only once. This sample was obtained from a patient who underwent chemoradiotherapy. This TCR came from a human donor with HPV-associated anogenital cancer. This sequence joins TRBV30 and TRBJ1-4, with D unclear. This CDR3 is CAWRGRGTTNEKLFF. CDR3 nucleotide sequence: TGTGCCTGGAGAGGCAGAGGGACAACTAATGAAAAACTGTTTTTT.